What follows is one T cell receptor beta chain and its context. The antigen is not known. The sample originates from a study of cytomegalovirus exposure and HLA in healthy donors. Primers for the PCR totalled 60 Vbeta and 13 Jbeta. Profiling relied on immunoSEQ multiplex PCR, and the TCRdb table lists in-frame clones only, not all of them. The table lists more than 85,000 clones, 75% of them singletons, with approximately 4.3% in the top ten. The germline V and J ends were trimmed by 4 bases and 0 bases, with 10 bases remaining between them. This CDR3 spans 15 amino acids. Germline V CDR1 and CDR2: MNHNY, SVGAGI (reference sequence). General study results and limits: Highly shared variants forming one cluster were likely a sequencing artifact.

This chain joins TRBV6-6 and TRBJ1-5; tentative D call: TRBD1 (6 bases). Source material: PBMCs. The clonotype comes from a woman younger than 30 in good health and CMV-seropositive. This CDR3 is CASSFGQSSNQPQHF. The CDR3 DNA reads TGTGCCAGCAGTTTTGGACAGAGTAGCAATCAGCCCCAGCATTTT.